These 22 T cell receptor beta chains were sequenced from one sample in a study of shared clonotypes between healthy human individuals. The protocol was immunoSEQ multiplex PCR, while the TCRdb copy is restricted to in-frame clones and leaves out a portion. The sample records some 630,000 clones, around 72% being singletons. The sample comprised memory CD4+ T cells sorted from blood. Subset: CD45RA-negative fraction. The receptors stem from a woman aged 30 to 39 in good health.

This clone was seen only a few times. The chain recombines TRBV7-2 with TRBJ2-7, with a weak D call TRBD2 (6 bases). The CDR3 loop spans 14 amino acids. Trimming left V 10 bases short and J 2 bases short, with 18 bases between. Germline values: CDR1 SGHTA, CDR2 FQGNSA. The chain's CDR3 is CATRAVGGPYEQYF. DNA of the CDR3: TGTGCCACCCGGGCCGTGGGGGGACCCTACGAGCAGTACTTC.

This clone was counted a single time. This chain uses TRBV7-9 with TRBJ2-7; D not resolved. Between the trimmed V and J ends, which lost 5 bases and 6 bases, there was a span of 20 bases. Per germline, CDR1 SEHNR and CDR2 FQNEAQ (reference sequence). The CDR3 is 15 residues long. The CDR3 is CASSLRAPQESEQYF. The CDR3 region has the DNA TGTGCCAGCAGCCTAAGGGCGCCCCAGGAATCCGAGCAGTACTTC.

The table lists this clone with a count of one. The V and J genes are TRBV19 and TRBJ2-7, with 8 positions matching TRBD1. V lost 6 bases and J lost 3; bases outside the gene matches: 10. The germline gives CDR1 LNHDA, CDR2 SQIVND (reference sequence). CDR3 size: 15 residues. The CDR3 nucleotides are TGTGCCAGTAGGAAAGTCGACAGGGGAGTCTACGAGCAGTACTTC. As protein: CASRKVDRGVYEQYF.

Details on this clone: This is likely an artifact of a read error, given a far larger clone one base away. Other DNA variants within this sample encode the same CDR3. V usage is TRBV10-3 and J usage is TRBJ1-2; no clear D gene. The CDR3 covers 13 residues. CDR1 is ENHRY and CDR2 is SYGVKD in the germline V gene. The CDR3 protein is CAISESGDYGYTF. CDR3 coding DNA: TGTGCCATTAGTGAGTCCGGGGACTATGGCTACACCTTC.

Remarks on this clone: Within the sample, other DNA sequences also encode this same CDR3. The rearrangement links TRBV5-1 to TRBJ2-5, with 9 bases matching TRBD2. Germline V CDR1 and CDR2: SGHRS, YFSETQ. Unmatched junction bases numbered 3, after V lost 2 bases and J lost 4 bases. The length of the CDR3 is 14 residues. The CDR3 sequence is CASSLILAGETQYF. CDR3 DNA: TGCGCCAGCAGCTTAATACTAGCGGGAGAGACCCAGTACTTC.

This clone was observed a handful of times. CDR3 region: CASTGASYEQYF. Written as DNA, the CDR3 is TGTGCCAGCACAGGGGCCAGCTACGAGCAGTACTTC. The chain employs TRBV25-1 and TRBJ2-7; perhaps TRBD1 as D (6 bases). CDR1 MGHDK and CDR2 SYGVNS come from the germline V gene. The CDR3 runs 12 residues. Trimming took 7 bases from V and 3 from J, leaving 10 bases between them.

The rearrangement links TRBV5-5 to TRBJ1-1, with D hard to call. The CDR3 is 14 residues long. The germline gives CDR1 SGHKS, CDR2 YYEKEE (reference sequence). The germline V and J ends were trimmed by 3 bases and 2 bases, with 11 bases remaining between them. CDR3 in DNA: TGTGCCAGCAGCTCGAACTTCAGAAACACTGAAGCTTTCTTT. Its protein is CASSSNFRNTEAFF.

This clone was counted a few times. J is TRBJ2-1 and V is TRBV5-1; 7 bases line up with TRBD2. From germline, CDR1 is SGHRS and CDR2 YFSETQ. The CDR3 has 14 amino acids. Losses at the gene ends were 9 bases for V and 5 bases for J; bases not matched to a gene: 11. The CDR3 nucleotides read TGCGCCAACCCAAATCGGGAGGCGCACAATGAGCAGTTCTTC. Translating gives CANPNREAHNEQFF.

This sequence joins TRBV5-1 and TRBJ2-7, with 9 bases that match TRBD1. Per the germline V gene, CDR1 is SGHRS and CDR2 is YFSETQ. With 0 bases clipped from V and 7 bases from J, the junction kept 5 bases outside the gene matches. This CDR3 comprises 14 residues. The CDR3 DNA reads TGCGCCAGCAGCTTGGACAGGGGGCTCGGGGAGCAGTACTTC. It specifies CASSLDRGLGEQYF.

The gene calls are TRBV7-6 and TRBJ1-2; D gene unclear. V lost 4 bases, J lost 4 bases, and 19 bases lay in between. The CDR3 has 16 amino acids. Germline V gene lookup returns CDR1 SGHVS and CDR2 FNYEAQ. CDR3 bases: TGTGCCAGCAGCTGGGCTGTTTCTCGAAAGACCTATGGCTACACCTTC. The encoded protein is CASSWAVSRKTYGYTF. Based on the CDR3 plus reference TRBV7-6 and TRBJ1-2, the full variable domain is GAGVSQSPRYKVTKRGQDVALRCDPISGHVSLYWYRQALGQGPEFLTYFNYEAQQDKSGLPNDRFSAERPEGSISTLTIQRTEQRDSAMYRCASSWAVSRKTYGYTFGSGTRLTVV.

This chain links TRBV4-1 with TRBJ2-3; possibly TRBD2 for D (5 bases). The CDR3 extends over 15 amino acids. V dropped 1 base and J dropped 3 bases, with 11 bases sitting between them. Germline CDR1 and CDR2: MGHRA and YSYEKL. CDR3 sequence (DNA): TGCGCCAGCAGCCAAGGGGGAGCGAAGACAGATACGCAGTATTTT. It translates to CASSQGGAKTDTQYF.

This clone was counted ten times or more. This chain connects TRBV4-1 to TRBJ1-4, with D uncertain. With 4 bases removed from V and 4 bases from J, the gap between germline ends came to 10 bases. This CDR3 is 14 amino acids long. CDR1 MGHRA and CDR2 YSYEKL come from the germline V gene. CDR3: CASSRTANNEKLFF. For the CDR3, the DNA is TGCGCCAGCAGCCGGACGGCTAATAATGAAAAACTGTTTTTT.

This chain connects TRBV19 to TRBJ2-1, with 7 nucleotides matching TRBD2. The CDR3 covers 17 residues. CDR1 and CDR2 (germline): LNHDA, SQIVND (reference sequence). After removal of 0 bases from V and 3 bases from J, the junction contained 8 bases not matched to a gene. The CDR3 here is CASSIDERRESYNEQFF. The CDR3 nucleotides are TGTGCCAGTAGTATAGATGAGCGGCGGGAGAGCTACAATGAGCAGTTCTTC.

This clone was counted between two and nine times. The chain joins TRBV28 to TRBJ1-2, with D unresolved. This CDR3 is built from 11 residues. V lost 6 bases, J lost 8 bases, and 10 bases lay in between. The germline CDR1 and CDR2 sequences are MDHEN and SYDVKM. DNA for the CDR3: TGTGCCAGCAGATCAAGGGAAGGCTACACCTTC. This codes for CASRSREGYTF.

The chain joins TRBV7-9 to TRBJ2-1; possible D gene TRBD2, 6 bases. V was cut by 4 bases and J by 9 bases, with 22 bases left in between. This CDR3 region has 16 residues. Germline V gene data show CDR1 as SEHNR and CDR2 as FQNEAQ (reference sequence). CDR3 loop: CASSSWVIAAAGEQFF. The CDR3 nucleotides read TGTGCCAGCAGCTCCTGGGTGATAGCGGCGGCGGGTGAGCAGTTCTTC. Supplemented by reference TRBV7-9 and TRBJ2-1, the full variable domain reads DTGVSQNPRHKITKRGQNVTFRCDPISEHNRLYWYRQTLGQGPEFLTYFQNEAQLEKSRLLSDRFSAERPKGSFSTLEIQRTEQGDSAMYLCASSSWVIAAAGEQFFGPGTRLTVL.

DNA of the CDR3: TGTGCCAGCTCCCGGGAGGATAGAGTATATGGCTACACCTTC. Protein: CASSREDRVYGYTF. The rearrangement links TRBV18 to TRBJ1-2; D unclear. Looked up from germline, CDR1 is KGHSH and CDR2 is LQKENI. The CDR3 totals 14 residues. Trimming took off 6 bases at V and 5 bases at J, with 16 bases between the two ends.

Details on this clone: Other DNA sequences within the sample encode an identical CDR3. The chain is built from TRBV11-2 and TRBJ2-1, with 11 positions matching TRBD2. Looked up from germline, CDR1 is SGHAT and CDR2 is FQNNGV. The V segment lost 2 bases and the J segment 4 bases; nucleotides outside the gene matches: 4. The CDR3 runs to 16 residues. Here the CDR3 DNA reads TGTGCCAGCAGCTTAAGACTAGCGGGGATTTACAATGAGCAGTTCTTC. Its protein product is CASSLRLAGIYNEQFF.

This clone was counted ten times or more. This sample includes further DNA sequences coding for the same CDR3. The chain has TRBV7-8 and TRBJ1-5; D gene unclear. The CDR3 spans 14 residues. In germline, CDR1 is SGHVS, CDR2 FQNEAQ. The germline V and J ends were trimmed by 5 bases and 1 base, with 9 bases remaining between them. The CDR3 here is CASSLIDSNQPQHF. The CDR3 DNA follows: TGTGCCAGCAGCCTAATTGACAGCAATCAGCCCCAGCATTTT.

This clone was picked up one time. This chain joins TRBV7-9 and TRBJ1-2, with unresolved D. V was pared by 0 bases and J by 1 base, with 6 bases between. This CDR3 has 14 amino acids. The germline V gene encodes CDR1 SEHNR and CDR2 FQNEAQ (reference sequence). The CDR3 protein is CASSLAGDNYGYTF. The DNA of the CDR3 is TGTGCCAGCAGCTTAGCCGGGGATAACTATGGCTACACCTTC.

The chain joins TRBV5-1 to TRBJ2-6; 7 bases match TRBD1. The germline V gene has CDR1 SGHRS and CDR2 YFSETQ. This CDR3 has 16 residues. J was trimmed by 5 bases and V by 4 bases; bases with no gene match: 9. The CDR3 region has the DNA TGCGCCAGCAGCACCGCGACAGGGACCTGGGCCAACGTCCTGACTTTC. Residues: CASSTATGTWANVLTF.

The chain recombines TRBV5-1 with TRBJ2-7; D not certain. Trimming took 1 base from V and 5 from J, leaving 7 bases between them. The CDR3 length is 12 residues. Per the germline V gene, CDR1 is SGHRS and CDR2 is YFSETQ. The CDR3 coding sequence is TGCGCCAGCAGCTTGAACAGCGACGAGCAGTACTTC. Protein sequence: CASSLNSDEQYF.

V usage is TRBV14 and J usage is TRBJ1-5; weak D call: TRBD1 (6 bases). This CDR3 is 13 amino acids long. V was clipped by 0 bases and J by 6 bases, with 6 bases between them. Germline lookup yields CDR1 SGHDN and CDR2 FVKESK. CDR3 sequence reads: CASSQDRGQPQHF. CDR3 DNA: TGTGCCAGCAGCCAAGACAGGGGTCAGCCCCAGCATTTT.